The sequence of this T cell receptor beta chain was determined in a study of blood T cell repertoires in COVID-19. Across the whole study: Sources were T cells, B-cell-depleted T cells, or PBMCs; the material itself was cDNA or gDNA.

Generated by immunoSEQ multiplex PCR, the TCRdb table keeps only in-frame clones and is missing some. The sample includes over 200,000 clones, 83% of them seen just once. The germline V gene has CDR1 KGHSH and CDR2 LQKENI. The CDR3 extends over 14 amino acids. Deletions cut 3 bases from V and 3 bases from J, with 11 bases between. The sample taken for sequencing was peripheral blood. The sequence was collected from a man of 80 years or more with acute or convalescent COVID-19. The chain has TRBV18 and TRBJ1-2; a weak D match, TRBD1 (6 bases). In DNA, the CDR3 is TGTGCCAGCTCACCGGGGGCATCAGACTATGGCTACACCTTC. It codes for CASSPGASDYGYTF.